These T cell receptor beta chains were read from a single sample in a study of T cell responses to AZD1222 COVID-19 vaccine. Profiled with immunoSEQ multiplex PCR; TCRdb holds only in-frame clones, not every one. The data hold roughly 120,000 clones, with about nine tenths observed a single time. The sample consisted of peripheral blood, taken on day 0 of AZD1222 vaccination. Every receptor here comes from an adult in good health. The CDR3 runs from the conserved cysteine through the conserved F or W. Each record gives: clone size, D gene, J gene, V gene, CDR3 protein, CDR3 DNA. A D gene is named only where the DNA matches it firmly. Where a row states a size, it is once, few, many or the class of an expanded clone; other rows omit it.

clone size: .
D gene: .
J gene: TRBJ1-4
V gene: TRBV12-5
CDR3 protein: CASGFLTLGTNEKLFF
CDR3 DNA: TGTGCTAGTGGTTTCCTTACCTTGGGAACTAATGAAAAACTGTTTTTT

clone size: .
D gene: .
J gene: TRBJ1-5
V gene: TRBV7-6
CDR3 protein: CASSSQDSNQPQHF
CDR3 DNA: TGTGCCAGCAGCTCGCAGGACAGTAATCAGCCCCAGCATTTT

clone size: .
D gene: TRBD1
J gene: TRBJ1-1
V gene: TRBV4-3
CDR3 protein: CASSLGTGGRNTEAFF
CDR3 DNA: TGCGCCAGCAGCCTCGGGACAGGGGGCAGGAACACTGAAGCTTTCTTT

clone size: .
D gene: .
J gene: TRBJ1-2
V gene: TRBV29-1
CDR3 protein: CSVDSQTYGYTF
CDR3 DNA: TGCAGCGTTGATAGCCAGACCTATGGCTACACCTTC

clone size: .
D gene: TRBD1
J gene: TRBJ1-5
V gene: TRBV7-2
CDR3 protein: CASSARTGSGYSNQPQHF
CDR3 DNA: TGTGCCAGCAGCGCACGGACAGGGTCCGGCTATAGCAATCAGCCCCAGCATTTT

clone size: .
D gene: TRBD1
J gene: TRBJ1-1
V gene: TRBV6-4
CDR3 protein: CASSPGTGPGAFF
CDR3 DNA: TGTGCCAGCAGTCCCGGGACAGGGCCGGGGGCTTTCTTT

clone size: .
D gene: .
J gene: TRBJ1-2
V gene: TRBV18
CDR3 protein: CASSGQSNYGYTF
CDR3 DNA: TGTGCCAGCTCAGGACAGAGTAACTATGGCTACACCTTC

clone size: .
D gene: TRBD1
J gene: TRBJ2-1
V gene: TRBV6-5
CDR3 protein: CASRWDSYNEQFF
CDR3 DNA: TGTGCCAGCAGATGGGACAGCTACAATGAGCAGTTCTTC

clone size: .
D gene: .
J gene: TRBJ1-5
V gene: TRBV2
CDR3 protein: CASNRGAIQPQHF
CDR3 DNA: TGTGCCAGCAATAGGGGGGCGATTCAGCCCCAGCATTTT

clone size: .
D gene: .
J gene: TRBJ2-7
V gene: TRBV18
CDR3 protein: CASSPPGVPYEQYF
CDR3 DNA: TGTGCCAGCTCACCACCAGGGGTTCCATACGAGCAGTACTTC

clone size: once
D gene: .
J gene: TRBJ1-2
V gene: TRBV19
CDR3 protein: CASSPNPGQRSYTF
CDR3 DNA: TGTGCCAGTAGTCCAAATCCCGGACAGAGAAGCTACACCTTC

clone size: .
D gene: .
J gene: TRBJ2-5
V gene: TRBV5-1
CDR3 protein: CASSLQGRKETQYF
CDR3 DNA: TGCGCCAGCAGCTTGCAGGGTAGGAAAGAGACCCAGTACTTC

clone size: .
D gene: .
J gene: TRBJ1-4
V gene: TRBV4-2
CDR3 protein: CASSQRTAGNEKLFF
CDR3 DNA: TGTGCCAGCAGCCAACGGACAGCTGGAAATGAAAAACTGTTTTTT

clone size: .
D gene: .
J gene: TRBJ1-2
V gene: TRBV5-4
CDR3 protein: CASSLAIDYGYTF
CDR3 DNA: TGTGCCAGCAGCTTGGCGATAGACTATGGCTACACCTTC

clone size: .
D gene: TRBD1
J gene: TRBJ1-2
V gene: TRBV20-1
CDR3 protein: CSADRGPGYTF
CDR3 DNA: TGCAGTGCCGACAGGGGGCCTGGCTACACCTTC

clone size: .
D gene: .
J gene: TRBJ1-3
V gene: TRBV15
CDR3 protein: CATSRDQISGNTIYF
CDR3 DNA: TGTGCCACCAGCAGAGATCAGATTTCTGGAAACACCATATATTTT

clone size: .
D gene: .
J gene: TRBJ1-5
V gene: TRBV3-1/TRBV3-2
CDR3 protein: CASSQKNQPQHF
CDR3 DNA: TGTGCCAGCAGCCAAAAAAATCAGCCCCAGCATTTT

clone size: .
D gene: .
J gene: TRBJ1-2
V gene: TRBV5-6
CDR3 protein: CASSLGGSNYGYTF
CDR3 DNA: TGTGCCAGCAGCTTGGGGGGCTCTAACTATGGCTACACCTTC

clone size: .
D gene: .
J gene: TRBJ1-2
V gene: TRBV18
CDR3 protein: CASSPQGGSYGYTF
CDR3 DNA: TGTGCCAGCTCACCCCAGGGAGGGAGCTATGGCTACACCTTC

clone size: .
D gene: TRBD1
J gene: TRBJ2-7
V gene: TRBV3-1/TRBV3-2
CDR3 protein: CASSRGQGPYEQYF
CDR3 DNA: TGTGCCAGCAGCCGGGGACAGGGCCCCTACGAGCAGTACTTC

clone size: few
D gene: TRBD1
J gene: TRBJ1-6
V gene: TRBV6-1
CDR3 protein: CASSEGQASSPLHF
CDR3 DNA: TGTGCCAGCAGTGAGGGACAGGCAAGTTCACCCCTCCACTTT

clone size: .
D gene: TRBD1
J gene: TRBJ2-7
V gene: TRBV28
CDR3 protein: CASTPTGTYEQYF
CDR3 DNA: TGTGCGTCAACGCCGACAGGGACCTACGAGCAGTACTTC

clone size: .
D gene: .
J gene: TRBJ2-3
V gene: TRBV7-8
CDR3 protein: CAAGWGHTDTQYF
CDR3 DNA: TGTGCCGCCGGGTGGGGACACACAGATACGCAGTATTTT

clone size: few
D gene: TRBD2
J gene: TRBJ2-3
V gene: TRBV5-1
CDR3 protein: CASSQAGGQIGTDTQYF
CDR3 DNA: TGCGCCAGCAGCCAGGCGGGGGGGCAGATCGGCACAGATACGCAGTATTTT

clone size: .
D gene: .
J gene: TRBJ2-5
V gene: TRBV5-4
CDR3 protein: CASSLAPGADPYF
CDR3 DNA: TGTGCCAGCAGCTTAGCCCCGGGGGCGGACCCGTACTTC

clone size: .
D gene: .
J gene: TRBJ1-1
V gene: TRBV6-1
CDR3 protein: CASSEGFMNTEAFF
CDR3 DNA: TGTGCCAGCAGTGAAGGGTTTATGAACACTGAAGCTTTCTTT

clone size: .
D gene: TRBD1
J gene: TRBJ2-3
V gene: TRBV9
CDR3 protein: CASSPRTGVATGDTQYF
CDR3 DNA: TGTGCCAGCAGCCCCCGAACAGGGGTCGCCACGGGAGATACGCAGTATTTT

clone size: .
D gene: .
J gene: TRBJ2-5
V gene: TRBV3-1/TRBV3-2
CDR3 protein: CASSRTARETQYF
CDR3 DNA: TGTGCCAGCAGCCGGACTGCACGGGAGACCCAGTACTTC

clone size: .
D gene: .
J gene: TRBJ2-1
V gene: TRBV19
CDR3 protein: CASTSNPSYNEQFF
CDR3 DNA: TGTGCCAGTACTTCAAACCCCTCCTACAATGAGCAGTTCTTC

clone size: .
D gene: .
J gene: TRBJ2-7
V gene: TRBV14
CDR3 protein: CASSPYQGNSYEQYF
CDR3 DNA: TGTGCCAGCAGCCCGTACCAGGGAAACTCCTACGAGCAGTACTTC

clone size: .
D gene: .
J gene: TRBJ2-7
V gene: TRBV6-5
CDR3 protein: CAATEFPYEQYF
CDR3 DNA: TGTGCCGCGACAGAATTCCCCTACGAGCAGTACTTC

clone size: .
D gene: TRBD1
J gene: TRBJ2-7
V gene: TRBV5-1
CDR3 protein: CASSPRPGTGGIYEQYF
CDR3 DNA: TGCGCCAGCAGCCCCCGACCGGGGACAGGGGGCATATACGAGCAGTACTTC

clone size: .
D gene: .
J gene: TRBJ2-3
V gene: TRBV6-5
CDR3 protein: CASSYSRPDLDTQYF
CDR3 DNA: TGTGCCAGCAGTTACTCGAGACCCGACCTTGATACGCAGTATTTT